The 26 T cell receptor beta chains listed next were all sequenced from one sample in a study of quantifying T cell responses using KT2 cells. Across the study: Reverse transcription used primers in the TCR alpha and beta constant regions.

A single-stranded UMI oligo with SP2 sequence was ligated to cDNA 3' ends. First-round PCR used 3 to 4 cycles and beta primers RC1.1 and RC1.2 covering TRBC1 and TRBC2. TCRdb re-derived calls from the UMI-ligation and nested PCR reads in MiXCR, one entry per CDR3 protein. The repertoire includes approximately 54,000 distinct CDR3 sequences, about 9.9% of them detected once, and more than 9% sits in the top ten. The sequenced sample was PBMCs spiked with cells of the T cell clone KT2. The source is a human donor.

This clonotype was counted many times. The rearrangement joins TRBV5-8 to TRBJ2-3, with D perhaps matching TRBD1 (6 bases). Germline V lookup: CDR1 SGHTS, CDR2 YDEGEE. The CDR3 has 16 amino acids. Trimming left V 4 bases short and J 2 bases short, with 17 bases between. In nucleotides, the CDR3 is TGTGCCAGCAGCCGCCCGGGACACAAGGTCACAGATACGCAGTATTTT. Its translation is CASSRPGHKVTDTQYF.

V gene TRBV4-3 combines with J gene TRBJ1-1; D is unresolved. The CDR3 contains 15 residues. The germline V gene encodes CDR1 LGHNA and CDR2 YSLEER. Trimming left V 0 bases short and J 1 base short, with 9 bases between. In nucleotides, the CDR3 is TGCGCCAGCAGCCAAGATGTCGCAGAGAACACTGAAGCTTTCTTT. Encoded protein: CASSQDVAENTEAFF.

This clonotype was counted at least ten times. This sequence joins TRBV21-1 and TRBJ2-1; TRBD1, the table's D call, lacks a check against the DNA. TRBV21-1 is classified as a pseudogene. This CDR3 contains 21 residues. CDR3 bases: TGTGCCAGCAGCAAAGGGAACAGGGGGAAGGCTAGCGGGCGTGTACACAATGAGCAGTTCTTC. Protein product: CASSKGNRGKASGRVHNEQFF.

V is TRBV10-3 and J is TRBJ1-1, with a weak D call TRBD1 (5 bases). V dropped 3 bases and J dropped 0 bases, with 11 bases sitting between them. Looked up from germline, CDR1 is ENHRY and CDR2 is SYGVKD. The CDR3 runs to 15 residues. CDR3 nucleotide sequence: TGTGCCATCAGTGACGGGGCCGATGTGAACACTGAAGCTTTCTTT. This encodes CAISDGADVNTEAFF.

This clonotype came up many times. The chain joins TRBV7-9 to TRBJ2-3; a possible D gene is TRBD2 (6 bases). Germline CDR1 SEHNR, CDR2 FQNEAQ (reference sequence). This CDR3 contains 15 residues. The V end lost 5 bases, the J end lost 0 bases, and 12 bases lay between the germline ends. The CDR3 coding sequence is TGTGCCAGCAGCGGGCTAGCGCCTAGCACAGATACGCAGTATTTT. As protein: CASSGLAPSTDTQYF.

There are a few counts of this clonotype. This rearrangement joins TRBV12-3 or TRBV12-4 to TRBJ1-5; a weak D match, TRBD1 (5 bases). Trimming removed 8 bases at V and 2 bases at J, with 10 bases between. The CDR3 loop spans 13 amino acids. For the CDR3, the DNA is TGTGCCAGCGGCAGGGTTGGCAATCAGCCCCAGCATTTT. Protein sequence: CASGRVGNQPQHF.

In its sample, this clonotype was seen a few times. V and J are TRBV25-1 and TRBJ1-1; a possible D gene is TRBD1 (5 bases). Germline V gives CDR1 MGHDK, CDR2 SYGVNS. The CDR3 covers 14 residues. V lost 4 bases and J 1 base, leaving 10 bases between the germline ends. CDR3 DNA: TGTGCCAGCAGTGTTTCAGGGAGGAACACTGAAGCTTTCTTT. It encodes CASSVSGRNTEAFF.

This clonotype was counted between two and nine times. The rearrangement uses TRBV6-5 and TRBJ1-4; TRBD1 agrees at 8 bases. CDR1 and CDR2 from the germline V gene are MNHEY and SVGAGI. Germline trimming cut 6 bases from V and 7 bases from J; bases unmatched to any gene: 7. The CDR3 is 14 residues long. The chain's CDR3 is CASRNPTGGEKLFF. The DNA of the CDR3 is TGTGCCAGCAGGAATCCTACAGGGGGTGAAAAACTGTTTTTT.

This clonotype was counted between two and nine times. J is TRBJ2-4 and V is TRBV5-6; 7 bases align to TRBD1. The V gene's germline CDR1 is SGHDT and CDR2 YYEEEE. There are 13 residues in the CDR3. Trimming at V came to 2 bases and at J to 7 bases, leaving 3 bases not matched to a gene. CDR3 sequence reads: CASSFRGQNIQYF. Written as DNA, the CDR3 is TGTGCCAGCAGCTTCAGGGGACAGAACATTCAGTACTTC.

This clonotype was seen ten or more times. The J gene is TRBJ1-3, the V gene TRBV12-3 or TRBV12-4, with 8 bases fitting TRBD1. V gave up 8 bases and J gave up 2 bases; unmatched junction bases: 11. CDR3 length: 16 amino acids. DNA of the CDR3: TGTGCCAGCCAAACTATAAACAGGGGGGCTGGAAACACCATATATTTT. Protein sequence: CASQTINRGAGNTIYF.

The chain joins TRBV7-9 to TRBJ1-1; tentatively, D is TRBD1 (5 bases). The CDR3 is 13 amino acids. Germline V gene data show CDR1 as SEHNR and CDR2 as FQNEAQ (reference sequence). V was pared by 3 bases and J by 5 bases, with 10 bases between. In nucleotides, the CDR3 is TGTGCCAGCAGCTTCGGGGGTAGGACTGAAGCTTTCTTT. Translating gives CASSFGGRTEAFF.

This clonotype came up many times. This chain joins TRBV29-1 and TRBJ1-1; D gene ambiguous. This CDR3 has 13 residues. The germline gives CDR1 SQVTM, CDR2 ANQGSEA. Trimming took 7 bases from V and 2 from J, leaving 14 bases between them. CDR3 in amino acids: CSAQTSPNTEAFF. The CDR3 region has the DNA TGCAGCGCACAGACAAGCCCTAACACTGAAGCTTTCTTT.

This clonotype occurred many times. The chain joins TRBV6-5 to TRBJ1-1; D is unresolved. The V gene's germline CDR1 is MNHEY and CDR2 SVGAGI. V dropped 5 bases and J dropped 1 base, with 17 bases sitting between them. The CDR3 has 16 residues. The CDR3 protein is CASSKYGTTQNTEAFF. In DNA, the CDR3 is TGTGCCAGCAGTAAATACGGCACTACTCAGAACACTGAAGCTTTCTTT.

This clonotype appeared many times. CDR3 region: CASSQRTGSDYGYTF. For the CDR3, the DNA is TGCGCCAGCAGCCAACGGACAGGTAGCGACTATGGCTACACCTTC. The chain couples TRBV4-1 to TRBJ1-2; the match to TRBD1 covers 7 bases. Germline V gene data show CDR1 as MGHRA and CDR2 as YSYEKL. The ends lost 2 bases at V and 3 bases at J; junction bases unmatched: 6. CDR3 size: 15 residues.

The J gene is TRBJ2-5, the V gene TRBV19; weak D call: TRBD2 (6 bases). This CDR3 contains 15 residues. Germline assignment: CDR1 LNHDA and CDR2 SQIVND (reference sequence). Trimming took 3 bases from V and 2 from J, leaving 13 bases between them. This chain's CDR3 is CASSMRRGLQETQYF. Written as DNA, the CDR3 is TGTGCCAGTAGTATGAGGCGGGGCCTTCAAGAGACCCAGTACTTC.

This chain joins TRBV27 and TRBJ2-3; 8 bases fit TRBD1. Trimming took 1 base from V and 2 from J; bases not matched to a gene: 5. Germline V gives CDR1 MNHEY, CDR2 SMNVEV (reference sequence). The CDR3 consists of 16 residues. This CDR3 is CASSLYGQGLTDTQYF. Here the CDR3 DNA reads TGTGCCAGCAGTTTATACGGACAGGGTCTCACAGATACGCAGTATTTT.

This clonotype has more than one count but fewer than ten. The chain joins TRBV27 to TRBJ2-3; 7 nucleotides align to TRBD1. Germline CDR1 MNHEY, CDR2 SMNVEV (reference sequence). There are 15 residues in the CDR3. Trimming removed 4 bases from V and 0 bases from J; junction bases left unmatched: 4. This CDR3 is CASSYGQESTDTQYF. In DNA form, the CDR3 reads TGTGCCAGCAGTTACGGACAGGAGAGCACAGATACGCAGTATTTT.

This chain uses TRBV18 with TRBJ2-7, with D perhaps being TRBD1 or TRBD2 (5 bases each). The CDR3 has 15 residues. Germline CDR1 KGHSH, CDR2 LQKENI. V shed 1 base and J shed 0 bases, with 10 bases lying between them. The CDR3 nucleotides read TGTGCCAGCTCACCACAGTCAGGGAGCTCCTACGAGCAGTACTTC. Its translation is CASSPQSGSSYEQYF. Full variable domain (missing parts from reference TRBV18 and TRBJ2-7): NAGVMQNPRHLVRRRGQEARLRCSPMKGHSHVYWYRQLPEEGLKFMVYLQKENIIDESGMPKERFSAEFPKEGPSILRIQQVVRGDSAAYFCASSPQSGSSYEQYFGPGTRLTVT.

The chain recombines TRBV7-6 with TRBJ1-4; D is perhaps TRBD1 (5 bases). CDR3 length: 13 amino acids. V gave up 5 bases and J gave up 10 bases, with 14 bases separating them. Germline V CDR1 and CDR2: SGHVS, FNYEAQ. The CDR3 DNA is TGTGCCAGCAGCCGTAATACAGGAGCAAAACTGTTTTTT. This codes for CASSRNTGAKLFF. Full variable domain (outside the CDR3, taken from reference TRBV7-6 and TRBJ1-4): GAGVSQSPRYKVTKRGQDVALRCDPISGHVSLYWYRQALGQGPEFLTYFNYEAQQDKSGLPNDRFSAERPEGSISTLTIQRTEQRDSAMYRCASSRNTGAKLFFGSGTQLSVL.

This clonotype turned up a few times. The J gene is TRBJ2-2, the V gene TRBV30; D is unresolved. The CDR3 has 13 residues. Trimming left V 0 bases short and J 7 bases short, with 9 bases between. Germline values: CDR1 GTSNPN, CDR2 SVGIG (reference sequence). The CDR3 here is CAWSVMSFGELFF. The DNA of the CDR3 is TGTGCCTGGAGTGTAATGTCATTCGGGGAGCTGTTTTTT.

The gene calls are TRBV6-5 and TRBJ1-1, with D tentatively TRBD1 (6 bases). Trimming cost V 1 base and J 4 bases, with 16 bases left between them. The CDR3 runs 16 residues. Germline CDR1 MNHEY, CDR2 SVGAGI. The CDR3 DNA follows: TGTGCCAGCAGTTACTGGCGGGGCCGGGGGCCCACTGAAGCTTTCTTT. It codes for CASSYWRGRGPTEAFF.

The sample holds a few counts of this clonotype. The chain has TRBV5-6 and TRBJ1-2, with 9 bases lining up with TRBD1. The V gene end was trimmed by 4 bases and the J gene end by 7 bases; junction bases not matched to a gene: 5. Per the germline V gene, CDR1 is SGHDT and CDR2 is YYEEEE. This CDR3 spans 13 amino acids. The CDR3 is CASSLKDRGGYTF. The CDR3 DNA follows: TGTGCCAGCAGCCTCAAGGACAGGGGTGGCTACACCTTC.

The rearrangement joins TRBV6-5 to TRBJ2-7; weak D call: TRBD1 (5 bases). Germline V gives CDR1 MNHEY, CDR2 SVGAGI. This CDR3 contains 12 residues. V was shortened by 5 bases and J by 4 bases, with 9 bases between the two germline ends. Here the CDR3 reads CASSNRLYEQYF. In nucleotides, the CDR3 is TGTGCCAGCAGTAACAGGCTGTACGAGCAGTACTTC.

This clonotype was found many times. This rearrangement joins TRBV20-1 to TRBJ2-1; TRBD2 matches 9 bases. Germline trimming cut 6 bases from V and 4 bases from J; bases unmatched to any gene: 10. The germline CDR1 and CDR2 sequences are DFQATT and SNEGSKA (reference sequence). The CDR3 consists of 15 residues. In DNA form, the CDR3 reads TGCAGTGCCCAAGTTAGCGGGGGCCTTTACAATGAGCAGTTCTTC. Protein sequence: CSAQVSGGLYNEQFF.

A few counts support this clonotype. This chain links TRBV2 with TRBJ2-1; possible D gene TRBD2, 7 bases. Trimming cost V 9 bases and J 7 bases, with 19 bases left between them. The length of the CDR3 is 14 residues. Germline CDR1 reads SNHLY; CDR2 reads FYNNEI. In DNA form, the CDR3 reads TGTGCCAGAGGGAGAGGGGGGGGGTTAAATGAGCAGTTCTTC. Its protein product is CARGRGGGLNEQFF.

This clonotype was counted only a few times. CDR3 in amino acids: CASTGLAGETAYEQYF. DNA for the CDR3: TGTGCCAGCACTGGACTAGCGGGAGAGACGGCCTACGAGCAGTACTTC. The J gene is TRBJ2-7, the V gene TRBV6-2 or TRBV6-3; TRBD2 agrees at 13 bases. Germline V gene sequence: CDR1 MNHEY, CDR2 SVGEGT. The CDR3 totals 16 residues. The trim removed 7 bases at V and 2 bases at J, leaving 8 bases unmatched.